Following are 32 T cell receptor beta chains from one sample sequenced in a study of beta chain features in type 1 diabetes. Points from the study as a whole: There was a moderate but significant shortening of TCRB CDR3s in all four CD4+ subsets of Type 1 diabetes patients.

These receptors lack a known antigen. Every isolated RNA sample was fully reverse transcribed, so sequencing captured expressed TCRB transcripts. Libraries were prepared by immunoSEQ multiplex PCR; TCRdb keeps only in-frame clonotypes and omits some of them. The sample yields about 660,000 clones, about 14% seen once. The sample consisted of naive CD4+ T cells from blood. The receptor source for this set is a young man with type 1 diabetes.

The V call is TRBV30, the J call TRBJ1-2, with a possible D match to TRBD1 (5 bases). CDR1 and CDR2 (germline): GTSNPN, SVGIG (reference sequence). V lost 2 bases and J 4 bases, leaving 8 bases between the germline ends. The length of the CDR3 is 12 residues. CDR3 protein: CAWSIDSYGYTF. In DNA, the CDR3 is TGTGCCTGGAGTATTGACAGCTATGGCTACACCTTC.

The chain carries TRBV2 and TRBJ2-2; possibly TRBD1 for D (7 bases). V was trimmed by 6 bases and J by 5 bases, leaving 19 bases between them. The CDR3 sequence is 16 residues long. CDR1 and CDR2 (germline): SNHLY, FYNNEI. Here the CDR3 reads CASSRADRAGTGELFF. For the CDR3, the DNA is TGTGCCAGCAGCCGAGCAGACAGGGCGGGGACCGGGGAGCTGTTTTTT.

The sample holds many counts of this clone. In nucleotides, the CDR3 is TGTGCCAGCAGCTTAGTCCGAGGAAACATTCAGTACTTC. Amino acid sequence: CASSLVRGNIQYF. The rearrangement uses TRBV7-9 and TRBJ2-4; no definite D call. Germline V lookup: CDR1 SEHNR, CDR2 FQNEAQ (reference sequence). Trimming shortened V by 1 base and J by 6 bases, and 7 bases separated the two germline ends. The CDR3 contains 13 residues.

In this sample, this clone turned up a few times. The V gene is TRBV11-2, the J gene TRBJ2-7; 9 nucleotides align to TRBD1. The V gene end was trimmed by 1 base and the J gene end by 6 bases; junction bases not matched to a gene: 1. The CDR3 has 13 amino acids. Germline assignment: CDR1 SGHAT and CDR2 FQNNGV. CDR3 coding DNA: TGTGCCAGCAGCTTAGGGACAGGGGCCGAGCAGTACTTC. Amino acid sequence: CASSLGTGAEQYF.

The rearrangement links TRBV30 to TRBJ2-7, with 13 bases matching TRBD2. The CDR3 totals 15 residues. In germline, CDR1 is GTSNPN, CDR2 SVGIG (reference sequence). V was clipped by 0 bases and J by 5 bases; unmatched bases: 4. CDR3 nucleotides: TGTGCCTGGAGTGTAGGACTAGCGGGAGATGACGAGCAGTACTTC. Translating it yields CAWSVGLAGDDEQYF.

The gene calls are TRBV5-1 and TRBJ1-6, with D possibly TRBD1 on 5 matching bases. The CDR3 runs 13 residues. The V and J ends lost 4 bases and 6 bases respectively, with 8 bases between them. Germline assignment: CDR1 SGHRS and CDR2 YFSETQ. In nucleotides, the CDR3 is TGCGCCAGCAGCCATGACAGTAATTCACCCCTCCACTTT. It yields the protein CASSHDSNSPLHF.

This clone came up a few times. The chain employs TRBV7-2 and TRBJ1-1; no reliable D call. The germline V and J ends were trimmed by 4 bases and 1 base, with 10 bases remaining between them. Per the germline V gene, CDR1 is SGHTA and CDR2 is FQGNSA. There are 14 residues in the CDR3. The chain's CDR3 is CASSSGGENTEAFF. The CDR3, as DNA: TGTGCCAGCAGCTCAGGTGGAGAGAACACTGAAGCTTTCTTT.

This clone occurred a few times. V is TRBV7-2 and J is TRBJ2-5; 7 positions agree with TRBD1. The CDR3 contains 15 residues. Germline V lookup: CDR1 SGHTA, CDR2 FQGNSA. V lost 5 bases and J lost 0; bases outside the gene matches: 6. The CDR3 sequence: CASSRGQVYQETQYF. CDR3 DNA: TGTGCCAGCAGCCGCGGACAGGTGTACCAAGAGACCCAGTACTTC.

The chain links TRBV5-1 to TRBJ1-3; TRBD1 might be the D (6 bases). V was pared by 6 bases and J by 0 bases, with 16 bases between. Germline V CDR1 and CDR2: SGHRS, YFSETQ. There are 16 residues in the CDR3. The CDR3 region is CASTPGVPISGNTIYF. In DNA form, the CDR3 reads TGCGCCAGCACCCCAGGGGTCCCAATCTCTGGAAACACCATATATTTT.

This clone was recorded a few times. The chain employs TRBV29-1 and TRBJ2-2; a possible D gene is TRBD2 (6 bases). The CDR3 extends over 13 amino acids. Trimming took off 7 bases at V and 7 bases at J, with 16 bases between the two ends. Germline lookup yields CDR1 SQVTM and CDR2 ANQGSEA. CDR3 amino acids: CSGEGLSGGELFF. CDR3 sequence (DNA): TGCAGCGGCGAGGGGCTTAGCGGCGGGGAGCTGTTTTTT.

The count of this clone is one. The V gene is TRBV19, the J gene TRBJ1-2; the D is unclear. The CDR3 length is 12 residues. The ends were cut back, 1 base at V and 6 bases at J, with 6 bases in the middle. Looked up from germline, CDR1 is LNHDA and CDR2 is SQIVND (reference sequence). DNA for the CDR3: TGTGCCAGTAGTATAGTCAGTCATGGCTACACCTTC. Translation: CASSIVSHGYTF.

The genes are TRBV6-8 and TRBJ2-7; TRBD2 is a possible D gene (6 bases). The CDR3 sequence is 16 residues long. Germline V gene lookup returns CDR1 MNHGY and CDR2 SAAAGT. The germline V and J ends were trimmed by 0 bases and 3 bases, with 15 bases remaining between them. Here the CDR3 DNA reads TGTGCCAGCAGTTACTCGTTCAAGCCCGGGAGCTACGAGCAGTACTTC. This translates into CASSYSFKPGSYEQYF.

This clone turned up a few times. The chain is built from TRBV9 and TRBJ2-3; D is unclear. This CDR3 has 16 amino acids. V shed 1 base and J shed 0 bases, with 12 bases lying between them. Germline loops: CDR1 SGDLS, CDR2 YYNGEE. The CDR3 region has the DNA TGTGCCAGCAGCGTACGAGGAGACCTTAGCACAGATACGCAGTATTTT. It is translated as CASSVRGDLSTDTQYF. The complete variable domain, with remaining parts taken from reference TRBV9 and TRBJ2-3, reads DSGVTQTPKHLITATGQRVTLRCSPRSGDLSVYWYQQSLDQGLQFLIQYYNGEERAKGNILERFSAQQFPDLHSELNLSSLELGDSALYFCASSVRGDLSTDTQYFGPGTRLTVL.

This chain joins TRBV10-3 and TRBJ1-5, with D possibly TRBD1 on 6 matching bases. The length of the CDR3 is 13 residues. Germline assignment: CDR1 ENHRY and CDR2 SYGVKD. V was trimmed by 6 bases and J by 5 bases, leaving 11 bases between them. CDR3 loop: CAIREDRDQPQHF. CDR3 DNA: TGTGCCATCAGGGAGGACAGAGATCAGCCCCAGCATTTT.

The chain is built from TRBV6-5 and TRBJ2-1; no definite D call. Germline V gene data show CDR1 as MNHEY and CDR2 as SVGAGI. This CDR3 region has 16 residues. Trimming removed 0 bases from V and 3 bases from J, with 12 bases in between. CDR3 region: CASSYSSPDFYNEQFF. The CDR3 DNA reads as TGTGCCAGCAGTTACTCCTCCCCCGATTTCTACAATGAGCAGTTCTTC.

The chain carries TRBV5-1 and TRBJ2-3; TRBD1 matches 12 bases. V was pared by 5 bases and J by 4 bases, with 2 bases of the junction left unmatched. The CDR3 is 14 residues long. Germline values: CDR1 SGHRS, CDR2 YFSETQ. The CDR3 sequence is CASRGQGASDTQYF. Written as DNA, the CDR3 is TGCGCCAGCAGGGGACAGGGGGCCTCAGATACGCAGTATTTT.

The sample holds a few counts of this clone. In DNA form, the CDR3 reads TGTGCCAGCAGTTACTTTGCGGGCAAGGATACGCAGTATTTT. It translates to CASSYFAGKDTQYF. V and J are TRBV6-5 and TRBJ2-3, with D maybe TRBD2 (5 bases). There are 14 residues in the CDR3. Trimming stripped 1 base from V and 6 bases from J, with 11 bases between. Germline V gene lookup returns CDR1 MNHEY and CDR2 SVGAGI.

This rearrangement joins TRBV18 to TRBJ2-3; D gene unclear. CDR1 and CDR2 (germline): KGHSH, LQKENI. The CDR3 sequence is 15 residues long. V gave up 1 base and J gave up 9 bases, with 17 bases separating them. The CDR3, as DNA: TGTGCCAGCTCACCACTAACTCATTCCTTTGGGACGCAGTATTTT. Translation: CASSPLTHSFGTQYF.

This clone has a handful of counts. This chain uses TRBV6-4 with TRBJ2-1; perhaps TRBD2 as D (6 bases). Germline loops: CDR1 MRHNA, CDR2 SNTAGT. Trimming took off 0 bases at V and 8 bases at J, with 20 bases between the two ends. The CDR3 spans 17 residues. The CDR3 loop is CASSDSGGLAGSDEQFF. DNA of the CDR3: TGTGCCAGCAGTGACTCGGGCGGCCTGGCGGGAAGCGATGAGCAGTTCTTC.

This clone occurred a few times. The genes are TRBV28 and TRBJ1-2, with unresolved D. The ends were cut back, 5 bases at V and 1 base at J, with 2 bases in the middle. Germline CDR1 reads MDHEN; CDR2 reads SYDVKM. The CDR3 spans 11 residues. The CDR3 region is CASSHNYGYTF. In DNA form, the CDR3 reads TGTGCCAGCAGTCATAACTATGGCTACACCTTC.

This chain links TRBV29-1 with TRBJ2-3, with D perhaps matching TRBD1 (6 bases). CDR3 length: 15 residues. The germline V gene has CDR1 SQVTM and CDR2 ANQGSEA. Trimming stripped 2 bases from V and 0 bases from J, with 12 bases between. As DNA, the CDR3 is TGCAGCGTTGAAACCTTAGGACAGAGCACAGATACGCAGTATTTT. Translation: CSVETLGQSTDTQYF.

This clone has a handful of counts. The J gene is TRBJ1-2, the V gene TRBV29-1; D unresolved. Trimming took off 3 bases at V and 6 bases at J, with 8 bases between the two ends. The CDR3 runs 11 residues. Germline V lookup: CDR1 SQVTM, CDR2 ANQGSEA. The CDR3 loop is CSVDPYDGYTF. The CDR3 bases are TGCAGCGTTGACCCTTACGATGGCTACACCTTC.

The chain links TRBV10-3 to TRBJ2-1; either TRBD1 or TRBD2 may supply D (5 bases each). Germline CDR1 reads ENHRY; CDR2 reads SYGVKD. This CDR3 has 19 residues. Trimming removed 2 bases at V and 0 bases at J, with 20 bases between. The CDR3 region is CAISELRLGAGGSYNEQFF. CDR3 in DNA: TGTGCCATCAGTGAGCTCAGGTTAGGGGCAGGAGGCTCCTACAATGAGCAGTTCTTC.

The chain recombines TRBV7-2 with TRBJ2-7; 8 positions match TRBD1. CDR1 is SGHTA and CDR2 is FQGNSA in the germline V gene. CDR3 length: 14 residues. V lost 3 bases, J lost 5 bases, and 6 bases stayed unmatched. This CDR3 is CASSFRQGNHEQYF. The CDR3 DNA reads as TGTGCCAGCAGCTTTCGACAGGGGAACCACGAGCAGTACTTC.

This clone was observed a handful of times. The sample contains more than one DNA sequence encoding this CDR3. V usage is TRBV7-9 and J usage is TRBJ2-5; no reliable D call. Germline V gene lookup returns CDR1 SEHNR and CDR2 FQNEAQ (reference sequence). This CDR3 spans 14 amino acids. Trimming removed 1 base from V and 1 base from J, with 7 bases in between. The CDR3 here is CASSLGTAQETQYF. The DNA for the CDR3 is TGTGCCAGCAGCTTAGGGACGGCCCAAGAGACCCAGTACTTC.

The gene calls are TRBV5-1 and TRBJ2-3; tentatively, D is TRBD2 (5 bases). V lost 4 bases and J 6 bases, leaving 21 bases between the germline ends. Germline V gives CDR1 SGHRS, CDR2 YFSETQ. The CDR3 is 16 residues long. CDR3 protein: CASSRKTTPVVDTQYF. The CDR3 DNA reads TGCGCCAGCAGCCGTAAGACTACGCCGGTGGTGGATACGCAGTATTTT.

V usage is TRBV7-2 and J usage is TRBJ1-5; D remains unclear. CDR1 SGHTA and CDR2 FQGNSA come from the germline V gene. This CDR3 is 14 amino acids long. With 1 base removed from V and 7 bases from J, the gap between germline ends came to 11 bases. DNA for the CDR3: TGTGCCAGCAGCTTAGGGTCGCGGGGACAGCCCCAGCATTTT. Translated: CASSLGSRGQPQHF.

This clone was counted between two and nine times. CDR3 protein: CASTVQEFNTDTQYF. The CDR3, as DNA: TGTGCCAGCACCGTTCAGGAGTTTAACACAGATACGCAGTATTTT. The V gene is TRBV7-2, the J gene TRBJ2-3, with D unclear. V was shortened by 7 bases and J by 2 bases, with 16 bases between the two germline ends. Germline assignment: CDR1 SGHTA and CDR2 FQGNSA. This CDR3 contains 15 residues.

The CDR3 nucleotides are TGTGCCAGCAGTGGACATACGAACACCGGGGAGCTGTTTTTT. As protein: CASSGHTNTGELFF. This sequence joins TRBV28 and TRBJ2-2; a possible D gene is TRBD1 (5 bases). Germline CDR1 reads MDHEN; CDR2 reads SYDVKM. The CDR3 extends over 14 amino acids. Trimming took 5 bases from V and 0 from J, leaving 7 bases between them.

This clone was detected a few times. The chain links TRBV6-5 to TRBJ2-7, with D unclear. This CDR3 comprises 14 residues. Germline lookup yields CDR1 MNHEY and CDR2 SVGAGI. Deletions cut 0 bases from V and 2 bases from J, with 8 bases between. The CDR3 sequence: CASSYSDAAYEQYF. CDR3 DNA sequence: TGTGCCAGCAGTTACTCGGACGCAGCCTACGAGCAGTACTTC.

The rearrangement joins TRBV5-4 to TRBJ2-5; D may match TRBD1 or TRBD2 (5 bases each). The CDR3 contains 15 residues. The V gene lost 4 bases and the J gene lost 4 bases, with 17 bases spanning the gap. Germline V gene data show CDR1 as SGHNT and CDR2 as YYREEE (reference sequence). The CDR3 DNA reads TGTGCCAGCAGCCAGGACGGCCGGGGCCGAGAGACCCAGTACTTC. Its translation: CASSQDGRGRETQYF.

This clone was seen a few times. This chain links TRBV4-3 with TRBJ2-3; 10 nucleotides match TRBD1. The ends lost 4 bases at V and 5 bases at J; junction bases unmatched: 3. In germline, CDR1 is LGHNA, CDR2 YSLEER. The CDR3 is 14 amino acids. The CDR3: CASSRQGAKDTQYF. In DNA form, the CDR3 reads TGCGCCAGCAGCCGACAGGGGGCGAAAGATACGCAGTATTTT.